These T cell receptor beta chains were read from a single sample in a study of blood T cell repertoires in COVID-19. Assay: immunoSEQ multiplex PCR; the TCRdb copy retains only in-frame clones and omits some. The sample yields about 250,000 clones, 70% to 90% seen once. The sequenced material came from peripheral blood. The receptors were sampled from a man aged 18 to 29 with active or convalescent COVID-19. Each CDR3 is given with its conserved first and last residue.

CASSLGGQPQHF	12	TRBV7-8
CASSEGLAYEQYF	13	TRBV25-1
CASSLGVGWSTEAFF	15	TRBV28
CASSQLGLSEKLFF	14	TRBV3-1/TRBV3-2
CASSLLSTDTQYF	13	TRBV5-4
CASSLERKNTEAFF	14	TRBV7-2
CASSLGQGGDQPQHF	15	TRBV5-1
CSVEDGSGSSYNEQFF	16	TRBV29-1
CSGHMNTEAFF	11	TRBV29-1
CASSLGEKLFF	11	TRBV12-3/TRBV12-4
CASSAGRLGGTEAFF	15	TRBV9
CASSSPGTENYEQYF	15	TRBV21-1
CASSYDGTSSYNEQFF	16	TRBV6-2/TRBV6-3
CASSSWTGSYEQYF	14	TRBV5-1